This TCR beta chain was identified in a study of T cells in Graves' hyperthyroidism and ophthalmopathy. RNA transcripts yielded amplified TCR beta CDR3 regions. The HTBI primer set served for first-round RT-PCR of the TCR CDR3. TCRdb reprocessed the multiplex PCR reads with MiXCR, giving one entry per CDR3 protein. Seen here are 490,000 or so distinct CDR3 sequences, about 20% observed once, and the top ten hold approximately 54%. Disease duration was under 3 months in the ophthalmopathy patients, who also had a Clinical Activity Score of at least 3 and a NOSPECS grade of at least 4. Germline values: CDR1 MDHEN, CDR2 SYDVKM. Trimming cost V 6 bases and J 3 bases; bases outside gene matches: 6. This CDR3 spans 14 amino acids.

This receptor was obtained from a woman in her sixties or seventies with Graves' ophthalmopathy. The material sequenced was blood. The chain carries TRBV28 and TRBJ2-7, with 9 positions matching TRBD1. CDR3 sequence (DNA): TGTGCCAGCAGAGGCCGGGACAGGGTCTACGAGCAGTACTTC. Protein product: CASRGRDRVYEQYF.